This TCR beta chain was identified in a study of OX40 agonist ivuxolimab in advanced cancers. Study in general: The group had a mean age of 60 years, ranged from about 23 to 85, and was less than 85% male.

This CDR3 is 13 amino acids long. Germline values: CDR1 SGHRS, CDR2 YFSETQ. V lost 4 bases and J lost 1, with 8 bases in between. General study findings and limits: In the 0.1 to 3.0 mg/kg range, CD4+ and CD8+ blood T cells had expanded clonally by week 6.

TCRdb keeps only in-frame clones here, not all; method: immunoSEQ multiplex PCR. This repertoire shows approximately 22,000 clones, about 83% found once; its top ten account for more than 15%. To note about this clone: Its antigen is currently unknown.

V and J are TRBV5-1 and TRBJ1-1; TRBD1 might be the D (6 bases). The sequences come from CD4+ or CD8+ T cells sorted from blood, collected in a trial of the OX40 agonist ivuxolimab. The receptor was derived from an adult with an advanced solid tumor such as melanoma, head and neck, liver or kidney cancer. CDR3: CASSLTGNTEAFF. Here the CDR3 DNA reads TGCGCCAGCAGCCTGACAGGGAACACTGAAGCTTTCTTT.